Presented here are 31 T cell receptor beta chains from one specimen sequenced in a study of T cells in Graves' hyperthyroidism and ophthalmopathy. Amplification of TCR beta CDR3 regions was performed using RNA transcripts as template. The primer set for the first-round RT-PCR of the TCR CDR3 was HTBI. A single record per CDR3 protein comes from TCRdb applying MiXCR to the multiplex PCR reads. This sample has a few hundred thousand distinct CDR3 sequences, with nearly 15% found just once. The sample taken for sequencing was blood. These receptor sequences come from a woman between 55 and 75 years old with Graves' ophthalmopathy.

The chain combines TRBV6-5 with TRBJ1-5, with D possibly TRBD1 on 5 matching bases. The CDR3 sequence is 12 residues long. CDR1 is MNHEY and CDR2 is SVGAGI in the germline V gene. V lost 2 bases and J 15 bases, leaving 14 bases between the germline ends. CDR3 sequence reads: CASSYDGGGRHF. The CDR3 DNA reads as TGTGCCAGCAGTTACGACGGGGGGGGGAGGCATTTT.

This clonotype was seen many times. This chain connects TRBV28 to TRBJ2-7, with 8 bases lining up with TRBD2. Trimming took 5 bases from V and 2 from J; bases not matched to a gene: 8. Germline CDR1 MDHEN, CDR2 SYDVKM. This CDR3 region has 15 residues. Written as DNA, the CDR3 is TGTGCCAGCAGTCCCTGGGTAGCGGGGCCCTACGAGCAGTACTTC. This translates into CASSPWVAGPYEQYF. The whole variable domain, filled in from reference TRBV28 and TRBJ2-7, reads DVKVTQSSRYLVKRTGEKVFLECVQDMDHENMFWYRQDPGLGLRLIYFSYDVKMKEKGDIPEGYSVSREKKERFSLILESASTNQTSMYLCASSPWVAGPYEQYFGPGTRLTVT.

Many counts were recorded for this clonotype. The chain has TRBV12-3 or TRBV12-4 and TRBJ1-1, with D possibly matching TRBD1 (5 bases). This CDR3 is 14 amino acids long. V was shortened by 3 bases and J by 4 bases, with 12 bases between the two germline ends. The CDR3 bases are TGTGCCAGCAGTTTTGCAGGGTGGAGCACTGAAGCTTTCTTT. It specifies CASSFAGWSTEAFF.

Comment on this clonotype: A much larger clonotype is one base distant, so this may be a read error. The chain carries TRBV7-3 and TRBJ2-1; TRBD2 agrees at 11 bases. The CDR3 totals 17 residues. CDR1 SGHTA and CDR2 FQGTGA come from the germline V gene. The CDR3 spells CASSPWGLADANNELFF. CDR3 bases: TGTGCCAGCAGCCCCTGGGGACTAGCGGACGCAAACAATGAGCTGTTCTTC.

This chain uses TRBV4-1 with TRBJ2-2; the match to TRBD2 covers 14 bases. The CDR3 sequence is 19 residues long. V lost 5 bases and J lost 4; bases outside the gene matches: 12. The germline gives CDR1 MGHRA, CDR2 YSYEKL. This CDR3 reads CASSARLGLAGVTTGELFF. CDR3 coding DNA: TGCGCCAGCAGCGCGAGACTGGGACTAGCGGGAGTTACCACCGGGGAGCTGTTTTTT.

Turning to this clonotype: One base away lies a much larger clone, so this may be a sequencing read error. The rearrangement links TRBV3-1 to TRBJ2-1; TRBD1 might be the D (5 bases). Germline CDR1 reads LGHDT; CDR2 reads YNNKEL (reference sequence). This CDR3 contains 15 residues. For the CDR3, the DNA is TGTGCCGGCAGCCCTCTAGGACACGGCAAGAGTGAGCAGTTCTTC. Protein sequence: CAGSPLGHGKSEQFF.

The CDR3: CASSPSGTGNFPYEQYF. The DNA of the CDR3 is TGTGCCAGCAGCCCCTCCGGGACAGGGAATTTTCCCTACGAGCAGTACTTC. The chain carries TRBV3-1 and TRBJ2-7, with 9 bases that match TRBD1. The CDR3 has 17 residues. V gave up 4 bases and J gave up 2 bases; unmatched junction bases: 12. Per the germline V gene, CDR1 is LGHDT and CDR2 is YNNKEL (reference sequence).

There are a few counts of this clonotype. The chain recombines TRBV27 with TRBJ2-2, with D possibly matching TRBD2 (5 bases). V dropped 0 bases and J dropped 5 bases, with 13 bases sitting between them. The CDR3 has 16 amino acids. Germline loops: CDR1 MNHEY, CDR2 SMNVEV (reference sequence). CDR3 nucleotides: TGTGCCAGCAGTTTATCGAGGGCAGGTGGGACCGGGGAGCTGTTTTTT. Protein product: CASSLSRAGGTGELFF.

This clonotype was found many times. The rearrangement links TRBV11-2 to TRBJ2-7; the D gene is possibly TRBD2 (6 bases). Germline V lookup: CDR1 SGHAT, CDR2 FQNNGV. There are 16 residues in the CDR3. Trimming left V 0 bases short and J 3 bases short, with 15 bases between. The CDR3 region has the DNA TGTGCCAGCAGCTTAGATTCCGGGACTTTCGTCTACGAGCAGTACTTC. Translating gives CASSLDSGTFVYEQYF. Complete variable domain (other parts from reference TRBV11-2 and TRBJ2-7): EAGVAQSPRYKIIEKRQSVAFWCNPISGHATLYWYQQILGQGPKLLIQFQNNGVVDDSQLPKDRFSAERLKGVDSTLKIQPAKLEDSAVYLCASSLDSGTFVYEQYFGPGTRLTVT.

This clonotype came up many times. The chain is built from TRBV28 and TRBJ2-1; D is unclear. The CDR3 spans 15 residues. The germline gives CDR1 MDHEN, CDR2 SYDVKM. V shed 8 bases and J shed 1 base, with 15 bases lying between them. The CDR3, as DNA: TGTGCCAGCCGTCGACCGTATATTTCCTACAATGAGCAGTTCTTC. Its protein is CASRRPYISYNEQFF. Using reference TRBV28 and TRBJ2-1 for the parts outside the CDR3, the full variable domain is DVKVTQSSRYLVKRTGEKVFLECVQDMDHENMFWYRQDPGLGLRLIYFSYDVKMKEKGDIPEGYSVSREKKERFSLILESASTNQTSMYLCASRRPYISYNEQFFGPGTRLTVL.

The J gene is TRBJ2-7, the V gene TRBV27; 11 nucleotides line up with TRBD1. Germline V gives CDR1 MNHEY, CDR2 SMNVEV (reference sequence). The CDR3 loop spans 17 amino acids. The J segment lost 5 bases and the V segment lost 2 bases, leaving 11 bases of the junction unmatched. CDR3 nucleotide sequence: TGTGCCAGCAGTTTACCCCCTTGGACAGGGGGCTTCGACGAGCAGTACTTC. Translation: CASSLPPWTGGFDEQYF.

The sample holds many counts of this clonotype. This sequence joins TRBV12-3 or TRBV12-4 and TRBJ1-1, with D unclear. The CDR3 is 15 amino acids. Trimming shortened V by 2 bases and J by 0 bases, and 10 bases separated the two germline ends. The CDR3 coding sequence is TGTGCCAGCAGTTTATACGGCAGAATGAACACTGAAGCTTTCTTT. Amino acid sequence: CASSLYGRMNTEAFF.

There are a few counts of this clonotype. CDR3 residues: CSVALRTDYGYTF. The CDR3, as DNA: TGCAGCGTTGCTCTCAGGACAGACTATGGCTACACCTTC. This chain links TRBV29-1 with TRBJ1-2, with D possibly being TRBD1 (6 bases). The CDR3 loop spans 13 amino acids. V dropped 4 bases and J dropped 3 bases, with 12 bases sitting between them. CDR1 is SQVTM, CDR2 ANQGSEA, per germline.

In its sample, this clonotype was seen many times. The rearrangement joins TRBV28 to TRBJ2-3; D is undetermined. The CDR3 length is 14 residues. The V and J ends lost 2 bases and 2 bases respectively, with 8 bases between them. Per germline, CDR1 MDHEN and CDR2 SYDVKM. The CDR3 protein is CASSLASLTDTQYF. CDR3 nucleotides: TGTGCCAGCAGTTTAGCCAGCCTCACAGATACGCAGTATTTT. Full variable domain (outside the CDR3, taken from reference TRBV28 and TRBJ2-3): DVKVTQSSRYLVKRTGEKVFLECVQDMDHENMFWYRQDPGLGLRLIYFSYDVKMKEKGDIPEGYSVSREKKERFSLILESASTNQTSMYLCASSLASLTDTQYFGPGTRLTVL.

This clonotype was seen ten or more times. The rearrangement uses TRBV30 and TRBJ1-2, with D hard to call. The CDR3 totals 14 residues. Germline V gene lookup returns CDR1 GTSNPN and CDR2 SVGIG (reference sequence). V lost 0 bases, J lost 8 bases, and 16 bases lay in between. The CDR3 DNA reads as TGTGCCTGGAGTGTACTCCTAACGTCTGAGGGCTACACCTTC. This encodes CAWSVLLTSEGYTF.

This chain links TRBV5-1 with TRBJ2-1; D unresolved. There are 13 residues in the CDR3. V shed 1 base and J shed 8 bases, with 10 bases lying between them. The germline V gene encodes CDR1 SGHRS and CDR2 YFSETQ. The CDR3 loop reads CASSLSPAYEQFF. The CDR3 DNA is TGCGCCAGCAGCTTGTCCCCCGCGTATGAGCAGTTCTTC. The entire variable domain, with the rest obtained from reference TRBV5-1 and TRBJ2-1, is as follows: KAGVTQTPRYLIKTRGQQVTLSCSPISGHRSVSWYQQTPGQGLQFLFEYFSETQRNKGNFPGRFSGRQFSNSRSEMNVSTLELGDSALYLCASSLSPAYEQFFGPGTRLTVL.

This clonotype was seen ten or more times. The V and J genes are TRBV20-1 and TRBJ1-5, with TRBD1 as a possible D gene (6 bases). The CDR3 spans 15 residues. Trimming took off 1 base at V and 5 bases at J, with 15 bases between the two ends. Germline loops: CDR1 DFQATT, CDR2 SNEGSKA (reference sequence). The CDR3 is CSARGTGLADQPQHF. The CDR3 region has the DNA TGCAGTGCTAGAGGCACAGGGCTAGCGGATCAGCCCCAGCATTTT.

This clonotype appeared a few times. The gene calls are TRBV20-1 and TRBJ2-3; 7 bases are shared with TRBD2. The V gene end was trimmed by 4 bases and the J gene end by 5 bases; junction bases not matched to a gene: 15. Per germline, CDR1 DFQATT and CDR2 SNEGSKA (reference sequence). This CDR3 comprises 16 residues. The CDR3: CSAKGGGSVWIDTQYF. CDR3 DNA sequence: TGCAGTGCTAAGGGTGGCGGGAGTGTTTGGATAGATACGCAGTATTTT.

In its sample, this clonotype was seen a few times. CDR3 loop: CASSSGFANIQYF. In DNA form, the CDR3 reads TGCGCCAGCAGTTCGGGCTTCGCAAACATTCAGTACTTC. The gene calls are TRBV4-1 and TRBJ2-4; D gene unclear. Germline values: CDR1 MGHRA, CDR2 YSYEKL. The CDR3 spans 13 residues. V shed 6 bases and J shed 6 bases, with 12 bases lying between them.

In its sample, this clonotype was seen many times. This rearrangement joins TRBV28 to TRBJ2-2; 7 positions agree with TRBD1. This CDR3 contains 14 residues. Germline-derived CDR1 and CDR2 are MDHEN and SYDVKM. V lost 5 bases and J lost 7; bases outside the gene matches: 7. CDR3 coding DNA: TGTGCCAGCAGTCTCGGACAGGCGGGCGGGGAGCTGTTTTTT. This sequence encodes CASSLGQAGGELFF.

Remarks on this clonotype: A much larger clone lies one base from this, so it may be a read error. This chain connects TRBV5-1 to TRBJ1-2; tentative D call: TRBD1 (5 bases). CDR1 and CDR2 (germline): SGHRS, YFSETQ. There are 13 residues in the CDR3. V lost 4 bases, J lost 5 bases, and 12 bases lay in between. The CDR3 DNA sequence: TGCGCCAGCAGCGAGGGACGGGGTTATGGCTACACCTTC. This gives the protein CASSEGRGYGYTF.

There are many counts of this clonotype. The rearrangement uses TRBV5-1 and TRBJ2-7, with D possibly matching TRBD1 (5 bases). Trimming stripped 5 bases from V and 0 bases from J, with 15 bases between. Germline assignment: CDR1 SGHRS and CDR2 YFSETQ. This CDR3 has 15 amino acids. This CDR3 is CASRPTAQSSYEQYF. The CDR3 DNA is TGCGCCAGCAGGCCGACAGCCCAAAGCTCCTACGAGCAGTACTTC.

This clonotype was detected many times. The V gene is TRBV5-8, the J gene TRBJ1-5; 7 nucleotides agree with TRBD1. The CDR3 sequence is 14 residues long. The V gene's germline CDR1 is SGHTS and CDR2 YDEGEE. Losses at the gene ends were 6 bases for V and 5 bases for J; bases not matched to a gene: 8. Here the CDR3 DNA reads TGTGCCAGCACCGGGCGACAGGGCTATCAGCCCCAGCATTTT. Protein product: CASTGRQGYQPQHF.

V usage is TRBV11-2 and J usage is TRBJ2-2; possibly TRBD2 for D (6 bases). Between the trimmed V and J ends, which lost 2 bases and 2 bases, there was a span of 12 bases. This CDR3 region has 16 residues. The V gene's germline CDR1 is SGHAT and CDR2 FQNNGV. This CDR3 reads CASSLLASANTGELFF. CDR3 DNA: TGTGCCAGCAGCTTACTGGCTAGCGCCAACACCGGGGAGCTGTTTTTT.

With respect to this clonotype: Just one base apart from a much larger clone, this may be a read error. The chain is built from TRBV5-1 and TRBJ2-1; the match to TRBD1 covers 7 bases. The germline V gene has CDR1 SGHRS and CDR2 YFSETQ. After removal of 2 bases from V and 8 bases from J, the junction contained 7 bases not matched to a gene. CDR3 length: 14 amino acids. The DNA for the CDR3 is TGCGCCAGCAGCTTTGGGACAGCGTCTGATGAGCAGTTCTTC. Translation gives CASSFGTASDEQFF.

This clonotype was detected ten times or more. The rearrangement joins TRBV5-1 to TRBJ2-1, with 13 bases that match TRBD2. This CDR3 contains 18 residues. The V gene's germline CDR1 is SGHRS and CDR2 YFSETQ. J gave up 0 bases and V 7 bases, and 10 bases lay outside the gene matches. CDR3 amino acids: CASGRLAGGSSSYNEQFF. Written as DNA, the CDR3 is TGCGCCAGCGGCCGACTAGCGGGAGGTTCGAGCTCCTACAATGAGCAGTTCTTC.

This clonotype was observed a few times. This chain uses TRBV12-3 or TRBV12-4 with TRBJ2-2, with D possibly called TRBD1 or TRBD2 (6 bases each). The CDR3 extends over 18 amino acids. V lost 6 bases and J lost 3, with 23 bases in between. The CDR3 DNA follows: TGTGCCAGCAGACTAGACAGGAACCCTAGCGCTTACACCGGGGAGCTGTTTTTT. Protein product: CASRLDRNPSAYTGELFF.

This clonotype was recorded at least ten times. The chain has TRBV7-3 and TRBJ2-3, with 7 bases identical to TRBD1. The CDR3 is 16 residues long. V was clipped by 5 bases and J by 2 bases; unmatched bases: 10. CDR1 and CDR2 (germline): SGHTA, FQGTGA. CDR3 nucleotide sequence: TGTGCCAGCAGCCCCAAGCCGGGACAGAACACAGATACGCAGTATTTT. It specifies CASSPKPGQNTDTQYF.

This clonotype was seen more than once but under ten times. Here the CDR3 DNA reads TGTGCCAGCAGCCCCGAGCAGGTTAGCTCCTACAATGAGCAGTTCTTC. It yields the protein CASSPEQVSSYNEQFF. V is TRBV5-8 and J is TRBJ2-1; D unclear. In germline, CDR1 is SGHTS, CDR2 YDEGEE. Trimming removed 4 bases from V and 0 bases from J, with 14 bases in between. CDR3 length: 16 residues.

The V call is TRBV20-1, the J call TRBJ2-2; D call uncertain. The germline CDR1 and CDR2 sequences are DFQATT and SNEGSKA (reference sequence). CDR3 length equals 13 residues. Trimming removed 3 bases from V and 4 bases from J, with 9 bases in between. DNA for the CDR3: TGCAGTGCTAGGACCCCCAGCACCGGGGAGCTGTTTTTT. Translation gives CSARTPSTGELFF.

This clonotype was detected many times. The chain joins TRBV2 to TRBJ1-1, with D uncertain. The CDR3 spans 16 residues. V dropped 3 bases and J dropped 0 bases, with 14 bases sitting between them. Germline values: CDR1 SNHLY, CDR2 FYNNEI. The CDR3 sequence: CASSDVGTSLNTEAFF. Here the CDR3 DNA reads TGTGCCAGCAGTGACGTAGGAACCAGCTTGAACACTGAAGCTTTCTTT.